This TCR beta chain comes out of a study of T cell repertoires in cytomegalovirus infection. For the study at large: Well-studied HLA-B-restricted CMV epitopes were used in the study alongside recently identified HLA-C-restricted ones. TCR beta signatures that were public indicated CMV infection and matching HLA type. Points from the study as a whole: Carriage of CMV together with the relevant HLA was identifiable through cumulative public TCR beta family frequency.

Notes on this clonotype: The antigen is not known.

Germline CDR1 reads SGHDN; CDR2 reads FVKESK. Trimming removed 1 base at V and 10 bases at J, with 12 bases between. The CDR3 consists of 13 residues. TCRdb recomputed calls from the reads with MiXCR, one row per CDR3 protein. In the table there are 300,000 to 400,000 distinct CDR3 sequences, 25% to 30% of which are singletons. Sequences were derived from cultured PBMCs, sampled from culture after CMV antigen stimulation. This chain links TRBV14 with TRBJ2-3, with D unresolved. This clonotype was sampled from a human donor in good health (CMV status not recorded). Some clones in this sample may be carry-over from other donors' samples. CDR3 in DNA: TGTGCCAGCAGCCAAGCTGGGCCCCTAGCGCAGTATTTT. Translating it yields CASSQAGPLAQYF.